This TCR beta chain is drawn from a study of blood T cell repertoires in COVID-19. Method: immunoSEQ multiplex PCR; TCRdb's copy keeps in-frame clones and lacks some. The sample lists about 62,000 clones, 75% to 90% occurring once. The sample holds a few counts of this clone. Losses at the gene ends were 1 base for V and 8 bases for J; bases not matched to a gene: 6. Germline V CDR1 and CDR2: SGHNT, YYREEE (reference sequence). The CDR3 consists of 14 residues. The receptor was derived from a woman in her sixties or seventies with COVID-19, enrolled during active disease. This rearrangement joins TRBV5-4 to TRBJ2-3, with TRBD2 matching over 8 bases. The specimen sequenced was peripheral blood. The CDR3 spells CASSLSSGSATQYF. The CDR3 coding sequence is TGTGCCAGCAGCTTGTCCAGCGGGAGTGCTACGCAGTATTTT.